The source of this T cell receptor (beta chain) is a study of tumor-infiltrating lymphocytes in primary liver carcinoma (dated by TCRdb to the late 2010s). Regarding the study in general: Roughly five patients with histopathologically diagnosed primary liver carcinoma underwent surgical resection in China between November 2015 and March 2016. Of the five patients, three men and two women aged 30 to 69 years, four had hepatocellular carcinoma and one had combined HCC and intrahepatic cholangiocarcinoma. The five patients had tumors staged T1-T3 N0M0, with maximum diameters ranging from about 4.2 to 10 cm. Each sample produced roughly 3.65 to 7.5 million productive TCRbeta reads, and read depth showed no significant difference between tissue types. Across five regions of each liver tumor, along with adjacent normal tissue and blood, the study brought together TCRbeta repertoire sequencing, expression microarrays and whole-exome sequencing. TCRbeta repertoire sequencing covered about 35 specimens from 5 patients: approximately 25 tumor regions, 5 adjacent noncancerous liver tissues and 5 peripheral blood samples. Repertoires from technical replicates were highly reproducible, with mean shared-clone rates roughly 0.9 and correlation coefficients above 0.95.

On the study overall, not on this receptor specifically: Pairs of tumor regions showed greater repertoire overlap (mean around 36%) than tumor-adjacent pairs (approximately 17%) or tumor-blood pairs (approximately 15%), which is consistent with antigen-driven expansion. Only the TCR beta chain was sequenced, so true repertoire diversity is likely underestimated because unpaired alpha chains were not captured. Bulk unsorted samples precluded comparing CD4+ and CD8+ T cell repertoires. The top 250 clones accounted for a significantly greater share of the repertoire in tumors than in blood (p = 0.039). The study included only five patients, and the authors note findings should be validated in a larger study.

Blood RNA was extracted from unsorted whole blood with TRIzol reagent; germline DNA came from the DNeasy Blood & Tissue kit. At the time of sampling, the patients were treatment-naive and had chronic HBV infection. Approximately 3.9 milliliters of peripheral blood were collected into K2EDTA tubes before surgery. For this chain, trimming is 1 base at the V end and 2 bases at the J end, and the number of junction bases without a gene match is 10. CDR1 and CDR2 are read off the germline V gene as SGHVS and FQNEAQ. The CDR3 goes from the cysteine to the phenylalanine over 17 residues. Left in the record is the CDR3 DNA by itself, 51 bases read in frame from the first base. TCRbeta-specific cDNA was reverse-transcribed from about 500 ng total RNA using a constant-region primer and ProtoScript II reverse transcriptase. Construction of the TCRbeta libraries relied on three nested rounds of multiplex PCR, following a slightly modified ARM-PCR procedure. Each of the first two PCR rounds ran for about 11 cycles using multiplex TRBV1-TRBV30 forward primers together with a Cbeta reverse primer. Sample barcodes and Illumina adapters were attached in a final 25-cycle PCR using Deep VentR polymerase. Before sequencing, amplicons between 200 and 500 bp were purified from gel using a QIAquick gel extraction kit. The TCRbeta amplicons were sequenced with 250-bp paired-end reads on an Illumina HiSeq 2500. The authors' analysis ran thus. Quality trimming of reads was performed with Trimmomatic v0.33, and paired reads were merged with FLASH v1.2.11 so that full CDR3 sequences could be recovered. V, D and J germline segments were assigned to the rearranged TCRbeta sequences by MiGEC v1.2.1b. VDJtools v1.0.0 computed clonotype statistics and Shannon-Wiener diversity indices. Except for diversity analysis, only each sample's 250 most abundant clonotypes were used in subsequent analyses to reduce sampling bias. TCRdb trimmed public reads at Q25 via fastp, called clones via MiXCR and kept in-frame beta chains. Records with the same CDR3 protein are collapsed into one entry carrying the most frequent genes and DNA. It is TCRdb's table, rather than the study itself, that gives the V and J calls and clone size. The sample table lists 250,000 to 350,000 distinct CDR3 sequences, roughly three fifths of them with a count of one. Around 15% of the sample is in the top ten clones.

As concerns this clonotype: Its specific antigen is unknown. No base-level quality is on record; no much larger clone is a single base apart.

Here the chain combines TRBV7-8 and TRBJ2-7, and 8 junctional nucleotides match TRBD2. The source of this sequence is a woman under 40 with primary liver carcinoma and hepatitis B virus infection. Sequencing used peripheral blood. CDR3 protein: CASSLERGGRTAYEQYF. The nucleotide sequence is given as TGTGCCAGCAGCTTAGAACGCGGCGGGAGGACCGCCTACGAGCAGTACTTC.